These T cell receptor beta chains were read from a single sample in a study of T-cell memory formation after mild COVID-19. TCRdb itself ran the 5' RACE reads through MiXCR, one entry per CDR3 protein. The sample includes under 250,000 distinct CDR3 sequences, 8.5% to 9.5% of them seen just once. The sequencing sample was made of PBMCs or a T cell subset sorted from them (not recorded which). These receptors all stem from a man aged 18 to 29 who had mild COVID-19 (a few samples of this study predate the infection). Cell type and time point are not known. CDR3s include the opening cysteine and the closing phenylalanine or tryptophan. A D gene is named only where the DNA matches it firmly. Clone size appears in some rows only: once, few, many, or a class for an expanded clone.

TRBV20-1	-	TRBJ1-1	-	TGCAGTGCTCCCGACAGGATCATGAACACTGAAGCTTTCTTT	CSAPDRIMNTEAFF
TRBV9	-	TRBJ2-1	few	TGTGCCAGCAGTGAGGGACTTTTTGCCTACAATGAGCAGTTCTTC	CASSEGLFAYNEQFF
TRBV7-2	-	TRBJ1-6	many	TGTGCCACCACAGAGGGACGTTCACCCCTCCACTTT	CATTEGRSPLHF
TRBV11-2	TRBD2	TRBJ2-1	many	TGTGCCAGCAGCGGGACTAGCGGGGGGGCCTACAATGAGCAGTTCTTC	CASSGTSGGAYNEQFF
TRBV7-2	-	TRBJ2-5	-	TGTGCCAGCAGCTTAGACAGGGCGGTATCGGAGACCCAGTACTTC	CASSLDRAVSETQYF
TRBV2	-	TRBJ2-2	many	TGTGCCAGCAGCGTCACCGGGGAGCTGTTTTTT	CASSVTGELFF
TRBV6-2/TRBV6-3	-	TRBJ1-2	-	TGTGCCAGCAGAGACGACGTGAATCGTTTAGCTAACTATGGCTACACCTTC	CASRDDVNRLANYGYTF
TRBV4-3	TRBD2	TRBJ2-3	-	TGCGCCAGCACGAGGGTGGCGGGGGTTAGAGATACGCAGTATTTT	CASTRVAGVRDTQYF
TRBV23-1	-	TRBJ2-5	-	TGCGCCAGCAGTCTTCCCTCCGGGACGGTAGAAGAGACCCAGTACTTC	CASSLPSGTVEETQYF
TRBV6-2/TRBV6-3	-	TRBJ1-1	few	TGTGCCAGCAGTTACCACCGACAGGACCTGGCTGAAGCTTTCTTT	CASSYHRQDLAEAFF
TRBV7-2	-	TRBJ2-1	few	TGTGCCAGCAGCCCCCCTCTCCTCTCCTACAATGAGCGGTTCTTC	CASSPPLLSYNERFF
TRBV4-2	TRBD1	TRBJ2-1	many	TGTGCCAGCAGCCAATATTCCGGGACAGACTACAATGAGCAGTTCTTC	CASSQYSGTDYNEQFF
TRBV14	-	TRBJ2-4	few	TGTGCCAGCAGCACGACAGGCGACCGGGGGAGATCCAAAAACATTCAGTACTTC	CASSTTGDRGRSKNIQYF
TRBV24-1	-	TRBJ2-3	-	TGTGCCACCAGTGACCCCCCGGGCCACCGTACGCAGTATTTT	CATSDPPGHRTQYF
TRBV5-5	TRBD2	TRBJ2-7	many	TGTGCCAGCAGCCCCACCGGGGGGAACTACGAGCAGTACTTC	CASSPTGGNYEQYF
TRBV15	-	TRBJ2-1	-	TGTGCCACCAGCGGAGGACAGCAGCAGTTCTTC	CATSGGQQQFF
TRBV7-3	-	TRBJ2-1	-	TGTGCCAGCAGCTTGTACTACCCTAATGAGCAGTTCTTC	CASSLYYPNEQFF
TRBV11-3	-	TRBJ2-3	-	TGTGCCAGCAGCTTAGAATCGGCGGGGGCAGGGAGCCGAGATACGCAGTATTTT	CASSLESAGAGSRDTQYF
TRBV4-3	-	TRBJ1-1	many	TGCGCCAGCAGCCAAGATCGGGGGTTGAACACTGAAGCTTTCTTT	CASSQDRGLNTEAFF
TRBV20-1	-	TRBJ2-5	few	TGCAGTGCTAGAGTGCCTGGGGCGGCGTTGAAGACCCAGTACTTC	CSARVPGAALKTQYF
TRBV5-6	-	TRBJ2-1	-	TGTGCCAGCAGCTTGAAGTGGACCGAGTACCGCTGGAATGAGCAGTTCTTC	CASSLKWTEYRWNEQFF
TRBV7-6	TRBD2	TRBJ2-3	many	TGTGCCAGCAGCCCTGTCGGGCGGGGGGGCCAAGATACGCAGTATTTT	CASSPVGRGGQDTQYF
TRBV9	-	TRBJ1-2	-	TGTGCCAGCAGCGTAGGGATCGGAGAATCGGGGACGGATGGCTACACCTTC	CASSVGIGESGTDGYTF
TRBV5-6	-	TRBJ2-3	-	TGTGCCAGCAGCTTAGGGGGGGCGCGAGATACGCAGTATTTT	CASSLGGARDTQYF
TRBV7-6	-	TRBJ1-1	few	TGTGCCAGCAGCTTACTGGCGGAAATGGGTACTGAAGCTTTCTTT	CASSLLAEMGTEAFF
TRBV5-5	-	TRBJ1-5	-	TGTGCCAGCAGCTTTAGCTGGGGGAACAGACAGCCCCAGCATTTT	CASSFSWGNRQPQHF
TRBV6-1	-	TRBJ2-3	-	TGTGCCAGCAGGACGGGGTCGGGGGCAGATACGCAGTATTTT	CASRTGSGADTQYF
TRBV2	TRBD1	TRBJ2-2	few	TGTGCCAGCAGTGACAGGGGGCAAGGCACCGGGGAGCTGTTTTTT	CASSDRGQGTGELFF
TRBV6-5	TRBD1	TRBJ2-7	few	TGTGCCAGCAGTTACTCGAGGGACAGCACCTACGAGCAGTACTTC	CASSYSRDSTYEQYF
TRBV20-1	TRBD2	TRBJ2-1	few	TGCAGTGCGCAAGCGGGGGGGCCTGGGAATGAGCAGTTCTTC	CSAQAGGPGNEQFF
TRBV4-2	TRBD1	TRBJ1-5	-	TGTGCCAGCAGCCCACAGGGCAGGGGGCATCAGCCCCAGCATTTT	CASSPQGRGHQPQHF
TRBV12-3/TRBV12-4	TRBD2	TRBJ2-1	-	TGTGCCAGCAGTGGGGGGGACTGGAAGATTGAGCAGTTCTTC	CASSGGDWKIEQFF
TRBV10-1	-	TRBJ2-7	-	TGCGCCAGCTCACGGCAGGGAAATTCCTACGAGCAGTACTTC	CASSRQGNSYEQYF
TRBV7-8	TRBD2	TRBJ2-7	few	TGTGCCAGCAGCTTAATGCGGGGGGGCCGGTACGAGCAGTACTTC	CASSLMRGGRYEQYF
TRBV6-5	-	TRBJ2-1	many	TGTGCCAGCACCGAGGGGGGGGGATTGAATGAGCAGTTCTTC	CASTEGGGLNEQFF
TRBV6-5	-	TRBJ1-1	few	TGTGCCAGCAGTTACCGGGCTGAAGCTTTCTTT	CASSYRAEAFF
TRBV5-5	TRBD2	TRBJ2-5	many	TGTGCCAGCAGCTTTGGGGGACTAGCGGGGAACCAAGAGACCCAGTACTTC	CASSFGGLAGNQETQYF
TRBV12-3/TRBV12-4	-	TRBJ2-1	few	TGTGCCAGCAGTTTTGACCGGGGACACAATGAGCAGTTCTTC	CASSFDRGHNEQFF
TRBV4-3	-	TRBJ2-5	-	TGCGCCAGCAGCCAAGACCTCTACGGAGCTCAAGAGACCCAGTACTTC	CASSQDLYGAQETQYF
TRBV4-3	-	TRBJ2-7	few	TGCGCCAGCAGTTCTAACTTCGGGGGCAATTCCGAGCAGTACTTC	CASSSNFGGNSEQYF
TRBV7-2	TRBD2	TRBJ2-5	many	TGTGCCAGCAGCCCGTGGGGGGGTGGAGAGACCCAGTACTTC	CASSPWGGGETQYF
TRBV6-6	TRBD1	TRBJ1-2	few	TGTGCCAGCAGTCTCCCAGGGGGGGATGGCTACACCTTC	CASSLPGGDGYTF
TRBV7-8	-	TRBJ2-1	-	TGTGCCAGCAGCTTAGGGCGGTCCCGTGAGCAGTTCTTC	CASSLGRSREQFF
TRBV7-3	TRBD1	TRBJ2-5	-	TGTGCCAGCAGCTCGGGACAGGGAGGGTTTGGGGAGACCCAGTACTTC	CASSSGQGGFGETQYF
TRBV6-5	-	TRBJ1-1	-	TGTGCCAGCAGTTACAACCGGTTGGCGAACACTGAAGCTTTCTTT	CASSYNRLANTEAFF
TRBV19	-	TRBJ2-1	few	TGTGCCAGTAGTCTAGGCTGGAGCTACAATGAGCAGTTCTTC	CASSLGWSYNEQFF
TRBV7-2	TRBD1	TRBJ2-1	few	TGTGCCAGCAGCTGGATAGGACAGGGGGCCGATGAGCAGTTCTTC	CASSWIGQGADEQFF
TRBV12-3/TRBV12-4	TRBD1	TRBJ2-7	-	TGTGCCAGCAGTTCAGCCAGGGGGAACCACGAGCAGTACTTC	CASSSARGNHEQYF
TRBV5-6	-	TRBJ1-6	-	TGTGCCAGCAGGGAGATCTCCTATAATTCACCCCTCCACTTT	CASREISYNSPLHF